These 29 T cell receptor beta chains were all obtained from the same sample, sequenced in a study of CD8 T cells in Susac syndrome. Random hexamers were used to reverse transcribe 0.5 to 1 ug of RNA. TCRdb redid the calling of the immunoSEQ multiplex PCR reads with MiXCR, one entry per CDR3 protein. This repertoire shows over 150,000 distinct CDR3 sequences, approximately 93% found once; its top ten account for roughly 0.1%. The sequenced sample consisted of CD4+ T cells from PBMCs. The source is a human donor with multiple sclerosis.

The rearrangement links TRBV5-1 to TRBJ2-5; weak D call: TRBD1 (6 bases). Trimming removed 6 bases at V and 0 bases at J, with 12 bases between. Germline V gene sequence: CDR1 SGHRS, CDR2 YFSETQ. This CDR3 is 14 amino acids long. CDR3 sequence (DNA): TGCGCCAGCACCAGACAGGCAGACCAAGAGACCCAGTACTTC. It translates to CASTRQADQETQYF.

The chain links TRBV3-1 to TRBJ2-7, with D possibly TRBD1 on 6 matching bases. The length of the CDR3 is 15 residues. The germline V gene has CDR1 LGHDT and CDR2 YNNKEL (reference sequence). Trimming removed 2 bases at V and 3 bases at J, with 14 bases between. The CDR3 reads CASSQSSGEFYEQYF. The CDR3 DNA reads TGTGCCAGCAGCCAAAGTTCAGGGGAGTTCTACGAGCAGTACTTC.

This clonotype appeared once. CDR3 DNA: TGCAGCGGCCAATTGGGCACTGAAGCTTTCTTT. This encodes CSGQLGTEAFF. V and J are TRBV29-1 and TRBJ1-1; D gene ambiguous. Germline V gene data show CDR1 as SQVTM and CDR2 as ANQGSEA. The V end was cut by 7 bases, the J end by 4 bases, with 10 bases between. The CDR3 spans 11 residues.

CDR3 bases: TGTGCCAGCAGCTTGTCCCCCACTCAGCCCCAGCATTTT. Translated, it gives CASSLSPTQPQHF. This chain joins TRBV11-2 and TRBJ1-5; D gene unclear. V lost 3 bases to trimming and J lost 6 bases, with 9 bases between them. The CDR3 spans 13 residues. Germline V lookup: CDR1 SGHAT, CDR2 FQNNGV.

The chain combines TRBV5-6 with TRBJ1-6, with 7 positions matching TRBD1. After removal of 4 bases from V and 14 bases from J, the junction contained 12 bases not matched to a gene. The CDR3 totals 14 residues. Germline V gene data show CDR1 as SGHDT and CDR2 as YYEEEE. CDR3 sequence (DNA): TGTGCCAGCAGCCCCGGGACAGCAAGGTGGTCCCTCCACTTT. Residues: CASSPGTARWSLHF.

The V and J genes are TRBV9 and TRBJ2-2, with no clear D. Germline V gives CDR1 SGDLS, CDR2 YYNGEE. V lost 4 bases to trimming and J lost 11 bases, with 18 bases between them. This CDR3 region has 14 residues. CDR3 region: CASSPQLRPRELFF. DNA of the CDR3: TGTGCCAGCAGCCCCCAACTGCGACCAAGAGAGCTGTTTTTT.

The gene calls are TRBV29-1 and TRBJ2-1; 8 bases match TRBD2. The CDR3 has 17 residues. J gave up 3 bases and V 5 bases, and 15 bases lay outside the gene matches. In germline, CDR1 is SQVTM, CDR2 ANQGSEA. CDR3 in amino acids: CSVPPIQREIGYNEQFF. The CDR3 DNA sequence: TGCAGCGTTCCTCCCATCCAGCGGGAGATTGGCTACAATGAGCAGTTCTTC.

The chain is built from TRBV7-2 and TRBJ1-2, with 11 bases identical to TRBD1. In germline, CDR1 is SGHTA, CDR2 FQGNSA. This CDR3 is 15 amino acids long. Trimming cost V 0 bases and J 8 bases; bases outside gene matches: 5. The CDR3 region is CASSLAPDRGQGYTF. CDR3 coding DNA: TGTGCCAGCAGCTTAGCCCCGGACAGGGGGCAGGGCTACACCTTC.

The gene calls are TRBV6-5 and TRBJ1-1; 7 bases map to TRBD1. V lost 4 bases, J lost 10 bases, and 6 bases stayed unmatched. Germline CDR1 MNHEY, CDR2 SVGAGI. This CDR3 contains 12 residues. The CDR3 loop reads CASSSRQGRAFF. The CDR3 nucleotides read TGTGCCAGCAGTTCCAGACAGGGTAGAGCTTTCTTT.

CDR3 sequence: CASSPGQWSTDTQYF. Written as DNA, the CDR3 is TGTGCCAGCAGTCCAGGACAGTGGAGCACAGATACGCAGTATTTT. V usage is TRBV27 and J usage is TRBJ2-3, with D perhaps TRBD1 (6 bases). V was cut by 5 bases and J by 0 bases, with 12 bases left in between. Germline V CDR1 and CDR2: MNHEY, SMNVEV (reference sequence). The CDR3 runs 15 residues.

The chain is built from TRBV2 and TRBJ1-1, with D hard to call. V lost 8 bases to trimming and J lost 4 bases, with 11 bases between them. The CDR3 extends over 12 amino acids. The V gene's germline CDR1 is SNHLY and CDR2 FYNNEI. In DNA, the CDR3 is TGTGCCAGCCTGGAGCAGTTCACTGAAGCTTTCTTT. Translated, it gives CASLEQFTEAFF.

The rearrangement links TRBV28 to TRBJ2-3; perhaps TRBD1 as D (6 bases). The CDR3 is 12 amino acids. CDR1 and CDR2 from the germline V gene are MDHEN and SYDVKM. V gave up 7 bases and J gave up 7 bases, with 12 bases separating them. CDR3 sequence (DNA): TGTGCCAGCAACCAGGGGCTAAATACGCAGTATTTT. Residues: CASNQGLNTQYF.

This clonotype was recorded only once. The chain recombines TRBV9 with TRBJ1-2; no clear D gene. Germline-derived CDR1 and CDR2 are SGDLS and YYNGEE. The CDR3 is made up of 14 amino acids. Trimming stripped 0 bases from V and 0 bases from J, with 6 bases between. CDR3 protein: CASSVAAANYGYTF. CDR3 sequence (DNA): TGTGCCAGCAGCGTAGCGGCAGCTAACTATGGCTACACCTTC.

V and J are TRBV6-2 or TRBV6-3 and TRBJ2-1, with 12 bases identical to TRBD2. V shed 1 base, J shed 11 bases, and the junction held 12 bases outside the gene matches. Germline CDR1 is MNHEY and CDR2 is SVGEGT. This CDR3 has 17 amino acids. CDR3 bases: TGTGCCAGCAGTTACTACCCCTGGACTAGCGGGACAAATAAGCAGTTCTTC. This sequence encodes CASSYYPWTSGTNKQFF.

A single count supports this clonotype. The rearrangement links TRBV28 to TRBJ1-2; weak D call: TRBD1 (6 bases). Germline V gene lookup returns CDR1 MDHEN and CDR2 SYDVKM. The CDR3 totals 14 residues. V lost 10 bases, J lost 3 bases, and 18 bases lay in between. The CDR3 sequence: CAIDRLGSYYGYTF. The CDR3 coding sequence is TGTGCCATCGACAGGTTGGGGAGTTACTATGGCTACACCTTC.

Here the CDR3 DNA reads TGCGCCAGCAGCCAAGGGGACCGAATTTACACCGGGGAGCTGTTTTTT. Translated: CASSQGDRIYTGELFF. The chain uses TRBV4-3 and TRBJ2-2; D tentatively reads TRBD1 or TRBD2 (5 bases each). Trimming shortened V by 1 base and J by 3 bases, and 12 bases separated the two germline ends. CDR1 and CDR2 (germline): LGHNA, YSLEER. This CDR3 is 16 amino acids long.

The chain links TRBV5-4 to TRBJ2-5; 8 positions match TRBD2. Germline loops: CDR1 SGHNT, CDR2 YYREEE (reference sequence). The CDR3 length is 13 residues. J lost 4 bases, V lost 1 base, and 0 bases had no gene match. The CDR3 reads CASSLTSGETQYF. In DNA form, the CDR3 reads TGTGCCAGCAGCTTGACTAGCGGAGAGACCCAGTACTTC.

The chain joins TRBV20-1 to TRBJ2-1; a possible D gene is TRBD1 (6 bases). With 6 bases removed from V and 6 bases from J, the gap between germline ends came to 21 bases. Germline V gene data show CDR1 as DFQATT and CDR2 as SNEGSKA (reference sequence). The length of the CDR3 is 15 residues. The CDR3 reads CSAPGARPYGNEQFF. CDR3 bases: TGCAGTGCCCCAGGGGCCAGACCTTATGGCAATGAGCAGTTCTTC.

The J gene is TRBJ2-1, the V gene TRBV28; 7 bases match TRBD2. Trimming took 4 bases from V and 6 from J; bases not matched to a gene: 6. Per the germline V gene, CDR1 is MDHEN and CDR2 is SYDVKM. This CDR3 has 14 amino acids. DNA of the CDR3: TGTGCCAGCAGTTCGACTAGCAGTTCCAATGAGCAGTTCTTC. It yields the protein CASSSTSSSNEQFF.

This chain connects TRBV5-1 to TRBJ2-7; 11 bases match TRBD1. The V gene's germline CDR1 is SGHRS and CDR2 YFSETQ. V lost 0 bases to trimming and J lost 5 bases; unmatched junction nucleotides: 7. CDR3 size: 16 residues. CDR3 in DNA: TGCGCCAGCAGCTTGGAGGGACAGGGGGATAGGAACGAGCAGTACTTC. This codes for CASSLEGQGDRNEQYF.

The rearrangement uses TRBV6-6 and TRBJ1-2; D uncertain. CDR3 length equals 15 residues. Germline V gives CDR1 MNHNY, CDR2 SVGAGI (reference sequence). Trimming stripped 4 bases from V and 8 bases from J, with 20 bases between. CDR3 nucleotide sequence: TGTGCCAGCAGTTGGGAGTATAGGTCGGAGGTCGGCTACACCTTC. Translation: CASSWEYRSEVGYTF.

This clonotype occurred once. The J gene is TRBJ2-1, the V gene TRBV27; tentative D call: TRBD1 (6 bases). Germline CDR1 and CDR2: MNHEY and SMNVEV (reference sequence). This CDR3 contains 15 residues. Trimming removed 7 bases at V and 6 bases at J, with 19 bases between. The CDR3 reads CASKPWVLGGNEQFF. The CDR3 DNA is TGTGCCAGCAAACCCTGGGTTCTAGGGGGCAATGAGCAGTTCTTC.

The V and J genes are TRBV2 and TRBJ1-2; TRBD1 agrees at 8 bases. CDR1 is SNHLY, CDR2 FYNNEI, per germline. The trim removed 4 bases at V and 3 bases at J, leaving 4 bases unmatched. The CDR3 is 14 amino acids. This chain's CDR3 is CASSGHRGDYGYTF. CDR3 coding DNA: TGTGCCAGCAGTGGCCACAGGGGGGACTATGGCTACACCTTC.

The J gene is TRBJ2-5, the V gene TRBV7-6; D remains ambiguous. The CDR3 contains 14 residues. V was shortened by 5 bases and J by 3 bases, with 13 bases between the two germline ends. The V gene's germline CDR1 is SGHVS and CDR2 FNYEAQ. For the CDR3, the DNA is TGTGCCAGCAGCCCAAATGCAGAAAAAGAGACCCAGTACTTC. This gives the protein CASSPNAEKETQYF.

V and J are TRBV4-1 and TRBJ2-3, with a possible D match to TRBD2 (5 bases). The CDR3 covers 16 residues. V was shortened by 3 bases and J by 3 bases, with 16 bases between the two germline ends. Germline lookup yields CDR1 MGHRA and CDR2 YSYEKL. The CDR3 DNA reads TGCGCCAGCAGCCACATCCCTAGCCCATTGACAGATACGCAGTATTTT. It encodes CASSHIPSPLTDTQYF.

The chain is built from TRBV14 and TRBJ2-7; D not resolved. Deletions cut 4 bases from V and 2 bases from J, with 6 bases between. The germline gives CDR1 SGHDN, CDR2 FVKESK. CDR3 size: 12 residues. The CDR3 reads CASSPQTYEQYF. CDR3 sequence (DNA): TGTGCCAGCAGCCCCCAAACCTACGAGCAGTACTTC. Using reference TRBV14 and TRBJ2-7 for the parts outside the CDR3, the full variable domain is EAGVTQFPSHSVIEKGQTVTLRCDPISGHDNLYWYRRVMGKEIKFLLHFVKESKQDESGMPNNRFLAERTGGTYSTLKVQPAELEDSGVYFCASSPQTYEQYFGPGTRLTVT.

The chain carries TRBV19 and TRBJ1-2; D is ambiguous. Trimming pared 0 bases from V and 9 bases from J, leaving 8 bases between. This CDR3 spans 12 amino acids. In germline, CDR1 is LNHDA, CDR2 SQIVND (reference sequence). This CDR3 reads CASSIDYASYTF. In DNA form, the CDR3 reads TGTGCCAGTAGTATAGATTATGCGAGCTACACCTTC.

V is TRBV5-1 and J is TRBJ2-3; 9 positions agree with TRBD1. This CDR3 is built from 15 residues. J was trimmed by 6 bases and V by 4 bases; bases with no gene match: 9. Germline CDR1 reads SGHRS; CDR2 reads YFSETQ. CDR3 sequence reads: CASSPWDRVIDTQYF. The CDR3 DNA is TGCGCCAGCAGCCCCTGGGACAGGGTGATCGATACGCAGTATTTT. Variable domain in full (rest from reference TRBV5-1 and TRBJ2-3): KAGVTQTPRYLIKTRGQQVTLSCSPISGHRSVSWYQQTPGQGLQFLFEYFSETQRNKGNFPGRFSGRQFSNSRSEMNVSTLELGDSALYLCASSPWDRVIDTQYFGPGTRLTVL.

CDR3 DNA: TGTGCCAGCACCACGGACAGGGGAAGCGGCTACACCTTC. Its translation is CASTTDRGSGYTF. The genes are TRBV2 and TRBJ1-2; 9 bases match TRBD1. Per germline, CDR1 SNHLY and CDR2 FYNNEI. The CDR3 has 13 residues. V was pared by 7 bases and J by 8 bases, with 8 bases of the junction left unmatched.